Sequencing of this TCR beta chain was carried out in a study of graft-versus-host responses after intestinal transplantation. Overall study context: Anti-thymocyte globulin induction, then tacrolimus and steroids for two to four years, went to all recipients. General observations from the study: The authors found GvH clones in recipient marrow, some appearing first in ileum or blood.

As concerns this clone: Its antigen is unknown.

Measured with immunoSEQ multiplex PCR; TCRdb has only the in-frame clones, and not every one. Of approximately 58,000 clones in the sample, 90% to 95% were seen once. The CDR3 sequence is 17 residues long. From germline, CDR1 is SGHTA and CDR2 FQGNSA. The trim removed 1 base at V and 4 bases at J, leaving 9 bases unmatched. The TCR was taken from a human patient who received an intestinal transplant, so some T cells may come from the graft donor. The sample consisted of PBMCs, taken 118 days after intestinal transplantation. The chain recombines TRBV7-2 with TRBJ2-3, with TRBD2 identical over 9 bases. The CDR3 sequence is CASSLVPRGGAADTQYF. The CDR3 coding sequence is TGTGCCAGCAGCTTAGTCCCCCGCGGGGGGGCCGCAGATACGCAGTATTTT. The whole variable domain, filled in from reference TRBV7-2 and TRBJ2-3, reads GAGVSQSPSNKVTEKGKDVELRCDPISGHTALYWYRQSLGQGLEFLIYFQGNSAPDKSGLPSDRFSAERTGGSVSTLTIQRTQQEDSAVYLCASSLVPRGGAADTQYFGPGTRLTVL.